Presented here are 20 T cell receptor beta chains from one specimen sequenced in a study of shared clonotypes between healthy human individuals. Produced via immunoSEQ multiplex PCR; TCRdb's table is partial and in-frame only. The table lists about 2 million clones, 90% to 95% of them singletons. The source material was naive CD4+ T cells sorted from blood. Subset meaning: CD45RA+ positively selected. The source of these receptors is a man aged 18 to 30 in good health.

The rearrangement uses TRBV18 and TRBJ2-7; D is unresolved. CDR3 size: 14 residues. Looked up from germline, CDR1 is KGHSH and CDR2 is LQKENI. V was pared by 2 bases and J by 7 bases, with 15 bases between. The CDR3: CASSPGSLGGEQYF. The CDR3, as DNA: TGTGCCAGCTCACCAGGTAGCCTGGGTGGGGAGCAGTACTTC. Drawing the rest from reference TRBV18 and TRBJ2-7, the complete variable domain is NAGVMQNPRHLVRRRGQEARLRCSPMKGHSHVYWYRQLPEEGLKFMVYLQKENIIDESGMPKERFSAEFPKEGPSILRIQQVVRGDSAAYFCASSPGSLGGEQYFGPGTRLTVT.

The CDR3 DNA sequence: TGTGCCAGTAGTATGACGGGAGGGTCAGAGACCCAGTACTTC. It translates to CASSMTGGSETQYF. The J gene is TRBJ2-5, the V gene TRBV19; 8 bases agree with TRBD2. This CDR3 region has 14 residues. Germline V gives CDR1 LNHDA, CDR2 SQIVND (reference sequence). V lost 3 bases, J lost 4 bases, and 4 bases stayed unmatched.

The table lists this clone with a few counts. The chain employs TRBV2 and TRBJ1-5; a possible D gene is TRBD1 (6 bases). This CDR3 spans 15 amino acids. The V end lost 4 bases, the J end lost 7 bases, and 17 bases lay between the germline ends. CDR1 is SNHLY and CDR2 is FYNNEI in the germline V gene. Here the CDR3 DNA reads TGTGCCAGCAGTGTCTTCTGGGGGGCTAAACAGCCCCAGCATTTT. This gives the protein CASSVFWGAKQPQHF.

CDR3 in amino acids: CASSLTELNTEAFF. The CDR3 region has the DNA TGCGCCAGCAGCTTGACAGAATTAAACACTGAAGCTTTCTTT. V gene TRBV5-1 combines with J gene TRBJ1-1, with D uncertain. Germline V CDR1 and CDR2: SGHRS, YFSETQ. V lost 1 base and J lost 2, with 9 bases in between. The CDR3 loop spans 14 amino acids.

V and J are TRBV28 and TRBJ1-5, with D tentatively TRBD1 (5 bases). The V gene's germline CDR1 is MDHEN and CDR2 SYDVKM. This CDR3 contains 16 residues. V dropped 7 bases and J dropped 8 bases, with 24 bases sitting between them. In nucleotides, the CDR3 is TGTGCCAGCATCTCCGGCGGGGGTACGGCTTACGAGCCCCAGCATTTT. It yields the protein CASISGGGTAYEPQHF. Full variable domain (missing parts from reference TRBV28 and TRBJ1-5): DVKVTQSSRYLVKRTGEKVFLECVQDMDHENMFWYRQDPGLGLRLIYFSYDVKMKEKGDIPEGYSVSREKKERFSLILESASTNQTSMYLCASISGGGTAYEPQHFGDGTRLSIL.

This clone was picked up one time. This chain uses TRBV5-1 with TRBJ1-4; possibly TRBD1 for D (6 bases). The CDR3 length is 14 residues. V was shortened by 4 bases and J by 8 bases, with 15 bases between the two germline ends. Germline V gives CDR1 SGHRS, CDR2 YFSETQ. DNA for the CDR3: TGCGCCAGCAGCAAGGACAGCTTGGGCGAAAAACTGTTTTTT. Protein product: CASSKDSLGEKLFF.

The rearrangement joins TRBV9 to TRBJ1-6; D may be TRBD1 (6 bases). Per germline, CDR1 SGDLS and CDR2 YYNGEE. The CDR3 covers 15 residues. Trimming took 0 bases from V and 10 from J, leaving 14 bases between them. CDR3 bases: TGTGCCAGCAGCGTAGCCGTCAGGGGAGAGTCACCCCTCCACTTT. Its protein product is CASSVAVRGESPLHF.

The V gene is TRBV19, the J gene TRBJ2-1; tentatively, D is TRBD2 (5 bases). Trimming shortened V by 0 bases and J by 4 bases, and 16 bases separated the two germline ends. Germline CDR1 reads LNHDA; CDR2 reads SQIVND (reference sequence). This CDR3 is 17 amino acids long. CDR3 in DNA: TGTGCCAGTAGTATAGATGCAGTGAGCGGAGCATACAATGAGCAGTTCTTC. Translating it yields CASSIDAVSGAYNEQFF.

The J gene is TRBJ2-7, the V gene TRBV27; 8 positions match TRBD1. Germline trimming cut 6 bases from V and 6 bases from J; bases unmatched to any gene: 10. The CDR3 runs 14 residues. CDR1 is MNHEY and CDR2 is SMNVEV in the germline V gene (reference sequence). The DNA of the CDR3 is TGTGCCAGCAGCGGACAGGGTGACCGTCTCGAGCAGTACTTC. Protein sequence: CASSGQGDRLEQYF.

The chain recombines TRBV10-3 with TRBJ2-4, with D perhaps TRBD2 (5 bases). This CDR3 comprises 12 residues. CDR1 is ENHRY and CDR2 is SYGVKD in the germline V gene. The V and J ends lost 5 bases and 8 bases respectively, with 10 bases between them. The DNA of the CDR3 is TGTGCCATCAGTCCGGTGGGAGACATTCAGTACTTC. Its protein is CAISPVGDIQYF.

The chain carries TRBV18 and TRBJ1-2; tentatively, D is TRBD1 (6 bases). The CDR3 is made up of 13 amino acids. Trimming cost V 3 bases and J 7 bases, with 12 bases left between them. Germline-derived CDR1 and CDR2 are KGHSH and LQKENI. CDR3 in DNA: TGTGCCAGCTCACCCGGGGGGGCTGTTGGCTACACCTTC. The encoded protein is CASSPGGAVGYTF.

The chain is built from TRBV28 and TRBJ2-7; no definite D call. V was trimmed by 1 base and J by 2 bases, leaving 3 bases between them. Germline V lookup: CDR1 MDHEN, CDR2 SYDVKM. The CDR3 sequence is 12 residues long. CDR3 nucleotide sequence: TGTGCCAGCAGTTTATATCCCTACGAGCAGTACTTC. Its protein product is CASSLYPYEQYF.

A remark on this clone: Different DNA sequences within this sample yield the same CDR3. The chain recombines TRBV5-1 with TRBJ2-1; D gene uncertain. The germline V gene has CDR1 SGHRS and CDR2 YFSETQ. The CDR3 loop spans 15 amino acids. The V and J ends lost 1 base and 0 bases respectively, with 8 bases between them. CDR3 protein: CASSLRRSSYNEQFF. The CDR3 DNA reads as TGCGCCAGCAGCTTGCGGCGGAGCTCCTACAATGAGCAGTTCTTC.

The CDR3 loop reads CASSATSGRGTDTQYF. The CDR3, as DNA: TGTGCCAGCAGTGCGACTAGCGGGAGGGGAACAGATACGCAGTATTTT. This chain links TRBV27 with TRBJ2-3; 14 bases line up with TRBD2. Germline CDR1 MNHEY, CDR2 SMNVEV (reference sequence). There are 16 residues in the CDR3. J lost 3 bases, V lost 5 bases, and 4 bases had no gene match.

A word on this clone: The junction and the germline gene differ at one end; a read error may be behind it. The chain joins TRBV7-7 to TRBJ1-1, with no clear D. Germline V lookup: CDR1 SSHAT, CDR2 FNYEAQ (reference sequence). CDR3 length equals 13 residues. The CDR3 region is CASSLGPATEAFF. In DNA, the CDR3 is TGTGCTAGCAGCTTAGGCCCGGCCACTGAAGCTTTCTTT.

The rearrangement links TRBV18 to TRBJ1-3; D might be TRBD1 (6 bases). This CDR3 region has 15 residues. The V end was cut by 3 bases, the J end by 3 bases, with 12 bases between. Looked up from germline, CDR1 is KGHSH and CDR2 is LQKENI. The DNA of the CDR3 is TGTGCCAGCTCACCGGACAGCGAGGGTGGAAACACCATATATTTT. This codes for CASSPDSEGGNTIYF. Variable domain in full (rest from reference TRBV18 and TRBJ1-3): NAGVMQNPRHLVRRRGQEARLRCSPMKGHSHVYWYRQLPEEGLKFMVYLQKENIIDESGMPKERFSAEFPKEGPSILRIQQVVRGDSAAYFCASSPDSEGGNTIYFGEGSWLTVV.

Points on this clone: Other nucleotide sequences from this sample produce the same CDR3. V usage is TRBV11-2 and J usage is TRBJ1-6; D is possibly TRBD1 (5 bases). Germline lookup yields CDR1 SGHAT and CDR2 FQNNGV. Trimming removed 0 bases from V and 6 bases from J, with 9 bases in between. The CDR3 is 15 residues long. CDR3 coding DNA: TGTGCCAGCAGCTTAGAAGGAGGGACTAATTCACCCCTCCACTTT. It is translated as CASSLEGGTNSPLHF.

The V gene is TRBV7-2, the J gene TRBJ2-7; D is unresolved. The CDR3 covers 11 residues. V was trimmed by 2 bases and J by 5 bases, leaving 4 bases between them. Germline lookup yields CDR1 SGHTA and CDR2 FQGNSA. CDR3 DNA: TGTGCCAGCAGCTTAAGCCACGAGCAGTACTTC. It is translated as CASSLSHEQYF. The full variable domain, rest sourced from reference TRBV7-2 and TRBJ2-7, is GAGVSQSPSNKVTEKGKDVELRCDPISGHTALYWYRQSLGQGLEFLIYFQGNSAPDKSGLPSDRFSAERTGGSVSTLTIQRTQQEDSAVYLCASSLSHEQYFGPGTRLTVT.

This clone appeared once. The CDR3: CASRRSDNTYNEQFF. The DNA for the CDR3 is TGTGCCAGCCGACGTTCGGACAACACCTACAATGAGCAGTTCTTC. The V and J genes are TRBV6-1 and TRBJ2-1; D is possibly TRBD1 (5 bases). This CDR3 contains 15 residues. Trimming took off 8 bases at V and 2 bases at J, with 16 bases between the two ends. Germline assignment: CDR1 MNHNS and CDR2 SASEGT.

The rearrangement uses TRBV5-1 and TRBJ2-3; 13 bases agree with TRBD2. The V and J ends lost 6 bases and 8 bases, in that order; junction bases with no gene match: 6. The CDR3 is made up of 14 amino acids. Per germline, CDR1 SGHRS and CDR2 YFSETQ. The CDR3 sequence is CASIPGLAGSTQYF. The CDR3 coding sequence is TGCGCCAGCATTCCGGGACTAGCGGGAAGTACGCAGTATTTT.